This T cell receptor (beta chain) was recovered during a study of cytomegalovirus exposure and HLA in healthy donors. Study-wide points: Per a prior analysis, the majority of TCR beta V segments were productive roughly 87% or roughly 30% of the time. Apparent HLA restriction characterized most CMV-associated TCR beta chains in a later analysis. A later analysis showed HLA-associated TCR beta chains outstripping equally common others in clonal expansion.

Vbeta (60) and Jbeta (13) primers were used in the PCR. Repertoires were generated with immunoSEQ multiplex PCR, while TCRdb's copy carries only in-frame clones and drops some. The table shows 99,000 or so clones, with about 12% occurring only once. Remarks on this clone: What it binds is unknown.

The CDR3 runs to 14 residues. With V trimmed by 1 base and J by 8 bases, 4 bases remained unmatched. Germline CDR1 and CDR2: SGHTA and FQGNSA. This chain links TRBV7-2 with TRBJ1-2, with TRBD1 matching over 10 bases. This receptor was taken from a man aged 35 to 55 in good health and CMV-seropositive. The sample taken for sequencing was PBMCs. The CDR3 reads CASSLGGQGTGYTF. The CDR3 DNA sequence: TGTGCCAGCAGCTTAGGGGGACAGGGGACGGGCTACACCTTC.